This TCR beta chain was sequenced in a study of cytomegalovirus exposure and HLA in healthy donors. Study-wide findings and caveats: TCR beta V- and J-gene trimming, according to a later analysis, was linked to a missense DCLRE1C variant.

This clone was recorded a few times. Its specificity is not known. The length of the CDR3 is 15 residues. J was trimmed by 5 bases and V by 7 bases; bases with no gene match: 7. CDR1 and CDR2 from the germline V gene are MNHNY and SVGAGI (reference sequence). Researchers ran the PCR with 60 Vbeta and 13 Jbeta primers. Measured with immunoSEQ multiplex PCR; TCRdb has only the in-frame clones, and not every one. The data hold 95,000 to 110,000 clones, with 10% observed a single time. The rearrangement joins TRBV6-6 to TRBJ1-4; 10 positions agree with TRBD1. The sample taken for sequencing was PBMCs. The sequence was obtained from a man aged 35 to 55 in good health and CMV-seropositive. The CDR3 nucleotides read TGTGCCAGCAACGTACCGGGACAGGGGAATGAAAAACTGTTTTTT. Protein product: CASNVPGQGNEKLFF.